What follows are 30 T cell receptor beta chains derived from one specimen sequenced in a study of shared clonotypes between healthy human individuals. Naive CD8 isolation took CD45RO-negative cells positively selected for CCR7 and excluded terminally differentiated effector memory CD45RA+ cells. The assay was immunoSEQ multiplex PCR, and TCRdb's table has in-frame clones only and misses some. Of about 2.1 million clones listed, 85% to 95% were seen once; the top ten hold under 2%. Sequencing input: naive CD8+ T cells from PBMCs. These receptors were taken from a man between 18 and 35 years old in good health. Some clones in this sample may be carry-over from other donors' samples.

The chain employs TRBV29-1 and TRBJ2-1; D perhaps matches TRBD2 (5 bases). From germline, CDR1 is SQVTM and CDR2 ANQGSEA. There are 12 residues in the CDR3. Trimming left V 0 bases short and J 9 bases short, with 9 bases between. The CDR3 loop reads CSVEDRGSEQFF. In DNA form, the CDR3 reads TGCAGCGTTGAAGATCGTGGGAGTGAGCAGTTCTTC.

This rearrangement joins TRBV15 to TRBJ2-1; D might be TRBD1 or TRBD2, each matching 5 bases. V lost 3 bases, J lost 9 bases, and 18 bases lay in between. Germline CDR1 LNHNV, CDR2 YYDKDF (reference sequence). The CDR3 loop spans 15 amino acids. CDR3 region: CATSSAGTSGAEQFF. CDR3 in DNA: TGTGCCACCAGCAGTGCCGGGACCTCTGGTGCTGAGCAGTTCTTC.

This sequence joins TRBV5-4 and TRBJ2-1; D is unclear. The CDR3 totals 14 residues. Germline CDR1 and CDR2: SGHNT and YYREEE (reference sequence). V was clipped by 0 bases and J by 3 bases, with 7 bases between them. As DNA, the CDR3 is TGTGCCAGCAGCTTGGCGTGGGACTACAATGAGCAGTTCTTC. Amino acid sequence: CASSLAWDYNEQFF.

V is TRBV15 and J is TRBJ2-5; TRBD1 or TRBD2 may be the D gene (5 bases each). V was clipped by 0 bases and J by 1 base, with 6 bases between them. The CDR3 has 14 residues. Germline V gene data show CDR1 as LNHNV and CDR2 as YYDKDF (reference sequence). CDR3 region: CATSREGVQETQYF. CDR3 in DNA: TGTGCCACCAGCAGAGAGGGGGTCCAAGAGACCCAGTACTTC. The variable domain in full, with the rest retrieved from reference TRBV15 and TRBJ2-5, is DAMVIQNPRYQVTQFGKPVTLSCSQTLNHNVMYWYQQKSSQAPKLLFHYYDKDFNNEADTPDNFQSRRPNTSFCFLDIRSPGLGDTAMYLCATSREGVQETQYFGPGTRLLVL.

Worth noting for this clone: Within the sample, other DNA sequences also encode this same CDR3. This chain connects TRBV9 to TRBJ2-3; D is tentatively TRBD1 or TRBD2 (5 bases each). CDR3 length: 14 residues. Germline V gene data show CDR1 as SGDLS and CDR2 as YYNGEE. V was pared by 0 bases and J by 4 bases, with 9 bases between. The CDR3: CASSVVGRPDTQYF. The CDR3, as DNA: TGTGCCAGCAGCGTAGTGGGACGTCCAGATACGCAGTATTTT.

In its sample, this clone was seen a few times. The rearrangement uses TRBV4-1 and TRBJ1-1; D is possibly TRBD1 (6 bases). Germline V gene data show CDR1 as MGHRA and CDR2 as YSYEKL. Trimming pared 1 base from V and 5 bases from J, leaving 11 bases between. CDR3 length: 14 residues. CDR3 protein: CASSQGMGATEAFF. The CDR3 DNA is TGCGCCAGCAGCCAAGGCATGGGGGCTACTGAAGCTTTCTTT.

The chain uses TRBV27 and TRBJ2-1; 9 bases map to TRBD2. Germline CDR1 is MNHEY and CDR2 is SMNVEV (reference sequence). V lost 7 bases, J lost 6 bases, and 4 bases stayed unmatched. This CDR3 is 13 amino acids long. The CDR3 here is CASNLAGRNEQFF. The CDR3 region has the DNA TGTGCCAGCAACCTAGCGGGACGCAATGAGCAGTTCTTC.

This clone was picked up one time. The chain recombines TRBV10-2 with TRBJ2-5; unclear D gene. The CDR3 loop spans 13 amino acids. Germline CDR1 WSHSY, CDR2 SAAADI. The V gene lost 7 bases and the J gene lost 4 bases, with 13 bases spanning the gap. The CDR3 DNA is TGCGCCAGCACCCGAGCATGGGGAGAGACCCAGTACTTC. It codes for CASTRAWGETQYF.

This chain links TRBV6-6 with TRBJ1-1; 7 bases are a match to TRBD1. V lost 6 bases and J lost 1; bases outside the gene matches: 8. The CDR3 runs to 15 residues. Per the germline V gene, CDR1 is MNHNY and CDR2 is SVGAGI (reference sequence). The CDR3 DNA reads TGTGCCAGCAGGGGCTTTGAGGGGGCGAACACTGAAGCTTTCTTT. It is translated as CASRGFEGANTEAFF.

The rearrangement uses TRBV28 and TRBJ1-5, with D tentatively TRBD1 (6 bases). The germline gives CDR1 MDHEN, CDR2 SYDVKM. Trimming removed 4 bases from V and 0 bases from J, with 13 bases in between. The CDR3 extends over 16 amino acids. The CDR3: CASSSGQHYSNQPQHF. The CDR3 DNA reads as TGTGCCAGCAGTTCAGGACAGCACTATAGCAATCAGCCCCAGCATTTT.

V gene TRBV6-6 combines with J gene TRBJ1-2, with D possibly matching TRBD1 (6 bases). This CDR3 spans 15 amino acids. CDR1 and CDR2 (germline): MNHNY, SVGAGI (reference sequence). V lost 0 bases and J lost 8, with 16 bases in between. As DNA, the CDR3 is TGTGCCAGCAGTTACTCGATAGGCAGGGGAAGAGGCTACACCTTC. Translation: CASSYSIGRGRGYTF.

This rearrangement joins TRBV7-9 to TRBJ1-2, with D possibly TRBD1 on 5 matching bases. Germline CDR1 and CDR2: SEHNR and FQNEAQ (reference sequence). V dropped 5 bases and J dropped 4 bases, with 11 bases sitting between them. This CDR3 region has 13 residues. CDR3 sequence (DNA): TGTGCCAGCAGCGCCCAGGGACTCTATGGCTACACCTTC. This translates into CASSAQGLYGYTF.

About this clone itself: This same CDR3 is encoded by further DNA sequences in the sample. The chain recombines TRBV28 with TRBJ2-7, with 10 bases identical to TRBD1. The germline V gene has CDR1 MDHEN and CDR2 SYDVKM. V was pared by 6 bases and J by 4 bases, with 6 bases of the junction left unmatched. This CDR3 is built from 14 residues. CDR3 region: CASRQTGGGYEQYF. In nucleotides, the CDR3 is TGTGCCAGCAGACAGACAGGGGGCGGGTACGAGCAGTACTTC.

CDR3 loop: CATLPDPEYNEQFF. The CDR3, as DNA: TGTGCCACCTTGCCGGACCCTGAGTACAATGAGCAGTTCTTC. The chain combines TRBV15 with TRBJ2-1; D is undetermined. The CDR3 runs to 14 residues. V lost 8 bases and J 4 bases, leaving 15 bases between the germline ends. Germline lookup yields CDR1 LNHNV and CDR2 YYDKDF (reference sequence).

The gene calls are TRBV6-5 and TRBJ2-7; TRBD1 might be the D (5 bases). This CDR3 comprises 13 residues. CDR1 is MNHEY, CDR2 SVGAGI, per germline. Trimming left V 2 bases short and J 6 bases short, with 11 bases between. The CDR3 bases are TGTGCCAGCAGTTACGGCCAGGGAAGCGAGCAGTACTTC. Translated: CASSYGQGSEQYF.

The CDR3 protein is CASSPPGQAARYEQFF. CDR3 DNA: TGTGCCAGCAGTCCCCCGGGACAGGCGGCGCGATATGAGCAGTTCTTC. The V gene is TRBV28, the J gene TRBJ2-1, with 8 bases identical to TRBD1. The CDR3 has 16 amino acids. The V and J ends lost 5 bases and 8 bases, in that order; junction bases with no gene match: 14. The germline V gene has CDR1 MDHEN and CDR2 SYDVKM. The entire variable domain, with the rest obtained from reference TRBV28 and TRBJ2-1, is as follows: DVKVTQSSRYLVKRTGEKVFLECVQDMDHENMFWYRQDPGLGLRLIYFSYDVKMKEKGDIPEGYSVSREKKERFSLILESASTNQTSMYLCASSPPGQAARYEQFFGPGTRLTVL.

This chain joins TRBV11-3 and TRBJ2-1; no clear D. Trimming stripped 5 bases from V and 6 bases from J, with 11 bases between. The CDR3 consists of 13 residues. Germline CDR1 SGHNT, CDR2 YENEEA. CDR3 loop: CASSHEASNEQFF. DNA for the CDR3: TGTGCCAGCAGCCATGAAGCTAGCAATGAGCAGTTCTTC.

The rearrangement links TRBV27 to TRBJ2-7; the D is unclear. Germline V lookup: CDR1 MNHEY, CDR2 SMNVEV (reference sequence). The CDR3 loop spans 16 amino acids. V shed 2 bases and J shed 9 bases, with 23 bases lying between them. DNA for the CDR3: TGTGCCAGCAGTTTAGCGCCTGGCTCCGGGTCTTTAGGGCAGTACTTC. Translating it yields CASSLAPGSGSLGQYF.

This clone is a singleton in its sample. The chain combines TRBV5-6 with TRBJ2-7; either TRBD1 or TRBD2 may supply D (5 bases each). Per the germline V gene, CDR1 is SGHDT and CDR2 is YYEEEE. CDR3 length equals 14 residues. Trimming shortened V by 4 bases and J by 0 bases, and 11 bases separated the two germline ends. The CDR3 nucleotides are TGTGCCAGCAGCCTGTGGGGGAGCTCCTACGAGCAGTACTTC. Its translation is CASSLWGSSYEQYF.

The chain employs TRBV27 and TRBJ2-3; D could derive from TRBD1 or TRBD2 (6 bases each). The germline CDR1 and CDR2 sequences are MNHEY and SMNVEV (reference sequence). V shed 8 bases and J shed 0 bases, with 12 bases lying between them. The CDR3 spans 14 residues. CDR3 sequence (DNA): TGTGCCAGCGCCCTCGGGGGCAGCACAGATACGCAGTATTTT. This sequence encodes CASALGGSTDTQYF.

The rearrangement uses TRBV19 and TRBJ2-2; no clear D. Germline loops: CDR1 LNHDA, CDR2 SQIVND (reference sequence). Trimming took 5 bases from V and 0 from J, leaving 19 bases between them. The CDR3 has 18 residues. CDR3 protein: CASSSSSLLSPNTGELFF. In DNA form, the CDR3 reads TGTGCCAGTAGTTCCTCCTCTTTACTAAGCCCGAACACCGGGGAGCTGTTTTTT.

The V gene is TRBV11-2, the J gene TRBJ2-6; D remains unclear. The CDR3 runs 12 residues. Trimming took 7 bases from V and 0 from J, leaving 1 base between them. From germline, CDR1 is SGHAT and CDR2 FQNNGV. CDR3 DNA: TGTGCCAGCAACTCTGGGGCCAACGTCCTGACTTTC. As protein: CASNSGANVLTF.

The rearrangement links TRBV27 to TRBJ2-1; the D call may be TRBD1 or TRBD2 (5 bases each). Trimming shortened V by 2 bases and J by 5 bases, and 10 bases separated the two germline ends. Germline loops: CDR1 MNHEY, CDR2 SMNVEV (reference sequence). The CDR3 contains 14 residues. The CDR3 sequence: CASSLGGTHNEQFF. The CDR3 bases are TGTGCCAGCAGTTTAGGGGGAACCCACAATGAGCAGTTCTTC.

V and J are TRBV13 and TRBJ2-7; D possibly corresponds to TRBD2 (6 bases). This CDR3 region has 15 residues. V shed 7 bases and J shed 2 bases, with 18 bases lying between them. Per the germline V gene, CDR1 is PRHDT and CDR2 is FYEKMQ (reference sequence). The CDR3 loop is CASTVSGTGTYEQYF. The CDR3 DNA follows: TGTGCCAGCACCGTATCCGGGACTGGTACCTACGAGCAGTACTTC.

This chain links TRBV15 with TRBJ1-5; D unresolved. Trimming cost V 1 base and J 4 bases, with 8 bases left between them. Germline V gene data show CDR1 as LNHNV and CDR2 as YYDKDF (reference sequence). The CDR3 has 14 amino acids. The CDR3 DNA sequence: TGTGCCACCAGCAGAGTTGGGTGGAATCAGCCCCAGCATTTT. Its protein product is CATSRVGWNQPQHF.

The chain is built from TRBV18 and TRBJ2-5; TRBD2 aligns across 11 bases. The CDR3 contains 15 residues. Per germline, CDR1 KGHSH and CDR2 LQKENI. The V and J ends lost 2 bases and 5 bases, in that order; junction bases with no gene match: 4. CDR3 nucleotides: TGTGCCAGCTCACCAAGTCTAGCGGGAGGCGAGACCCAGTACTTC. Translating it yields CASSPSLAGGETQYF.

The V and J genes are TRBV15 and TRBJ2-7; maybe TRBD2 (6 bases). This CDR3 has 15 residues. Germline V gene data show CDR1 as LNHNV and CDR2 as YYDKDF (reference sequence). Trimming took off 0 bases at V and 4 bases at J, with 13 bases between the two ends. CDR3 residues: CATSRDRGNDYEQYF. CDR3 nucleotides: TGTGCCACCAGCAGAGATCGCGGGAACGATTACGAGCAGTACTTC.

This chain connects TRBV5-1 to TRBJ2-1; D unresolved. The CDR3 is 17 residues long. V was trimmed by 1 base and J by 2 bases, leaving 16 bases between them. Germline V gene data show CDR1 as SGHRS and CDR2 as YFSETQ. In DNA form, the CDR3 reads TGCGCCAGCAGCTTGAACCCCCGAGGACCCCCCTACAATGAGCAGTTCTTC. This gives the protein CASSLNPRGPPYNEQFF.

This clone was picked up one time. This chain joins TRBV7-9 and TRBJ1-4; tentatively, D is TRBD1 (5 bases). The CDR3 consists of 15 residues. Trimming removed 5 bases at V and 5 bases at J, with 15 bases between. CDR1 is SEHNR, CDR2 FQNEAQ, per germline (reference sequence). The CDR3 DNA is TGTGCCAGCAGCCCCCCCGGACGGACAAATGAAAAACTGTTTTTT. This codes for CASSPPGRTNEKLFF.

This clone was observed a few times. The rearrangement joins TRBV27 to TRBJ2-2; D may be TRBD2 (5 bases). There are 14 residues in the CDR3. Germline loops: CDR1 MNHEY, CDR2 SMNVEV (reference sequence). V was cut by 8 bases and J by 0 bases, with 10 bases left in between. The CDR3 nucleotides are TGTGCCAGCTCACCAGCGGCGAACACCGGGGAGCTGTTTTTT. This translates into CASSPAANTGELFF.